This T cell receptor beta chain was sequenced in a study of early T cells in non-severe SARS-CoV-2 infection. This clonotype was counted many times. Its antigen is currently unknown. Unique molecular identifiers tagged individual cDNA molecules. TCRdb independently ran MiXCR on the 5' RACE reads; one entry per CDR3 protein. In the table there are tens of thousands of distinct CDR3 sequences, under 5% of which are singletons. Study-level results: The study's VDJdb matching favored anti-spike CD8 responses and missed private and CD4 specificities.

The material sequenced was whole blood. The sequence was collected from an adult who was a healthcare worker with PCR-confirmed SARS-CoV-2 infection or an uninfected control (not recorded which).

The CDR3 sequence: CASSASRSGEKLFF. The CDR3 bases are TGTGCCAGCAGCGCCTCGAGATCGGGTGAAAAACTGTTTTTT. The V gene is TRBV9, the J gene TRBJ1-4; D is ambiguous. Germline values: CDR1 SGDLS, CDR2 YYNGEE. Trimming removed 3 bases at V and 7 bases at J, with 13 bases between. The CDR3 totals 14 residues.